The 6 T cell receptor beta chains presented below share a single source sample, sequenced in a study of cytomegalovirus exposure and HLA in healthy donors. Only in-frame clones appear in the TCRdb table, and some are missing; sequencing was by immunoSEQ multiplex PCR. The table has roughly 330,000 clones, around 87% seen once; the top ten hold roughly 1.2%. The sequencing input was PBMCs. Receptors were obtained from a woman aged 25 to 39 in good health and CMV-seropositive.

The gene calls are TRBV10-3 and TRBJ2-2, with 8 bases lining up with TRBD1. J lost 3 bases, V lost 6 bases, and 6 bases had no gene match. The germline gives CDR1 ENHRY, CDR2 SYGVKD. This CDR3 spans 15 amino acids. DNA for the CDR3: TGTGCCATCAGCCCAACAGGGGGGTACACCGGGGAGCTGTTTTTT. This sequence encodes CAISPTGGYTGELFF.

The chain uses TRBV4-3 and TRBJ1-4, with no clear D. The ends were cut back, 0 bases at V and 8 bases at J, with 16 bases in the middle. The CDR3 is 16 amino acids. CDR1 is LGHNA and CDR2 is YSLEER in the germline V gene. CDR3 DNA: TGCGCCAGCAGCCAAGATCGGCGCGCGGGCATCGAAAAACTGTTTTTT. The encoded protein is CASSQDRRAGIEKLFF.

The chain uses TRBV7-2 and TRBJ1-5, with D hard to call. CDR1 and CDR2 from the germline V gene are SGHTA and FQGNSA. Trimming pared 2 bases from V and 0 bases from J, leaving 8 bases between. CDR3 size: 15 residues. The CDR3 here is CASSLTSVSNQPQHF. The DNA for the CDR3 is TGTGCCAGCAGCTTAACGTCGGTTAGCAATCAGCCCCAGCATTTT. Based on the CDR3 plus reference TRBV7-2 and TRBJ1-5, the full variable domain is GAGVSQSPSNKVTEKGKDVELRCDPISGHTALYWYRQSLGQGLEFLIYFQGNSAPDKSGLPSDRFSAERTGGSVSTLTIQRTQQEDSAVYLCASSLTSVSNQPQHFGDGTRLSIL.

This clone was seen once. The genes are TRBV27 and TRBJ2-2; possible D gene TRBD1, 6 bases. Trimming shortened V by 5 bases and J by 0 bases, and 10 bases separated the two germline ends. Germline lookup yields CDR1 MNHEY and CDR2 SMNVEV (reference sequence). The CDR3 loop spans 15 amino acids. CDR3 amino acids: CASSIGGSNTGELFF. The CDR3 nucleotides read TGTGCCAGCAGTATAGGGGGTTCGAACACCGGGGAGCTGTTTTTT.

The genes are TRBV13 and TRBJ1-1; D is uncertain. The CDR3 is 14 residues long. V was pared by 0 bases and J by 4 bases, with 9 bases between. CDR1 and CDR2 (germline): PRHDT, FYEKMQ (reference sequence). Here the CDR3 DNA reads TGTGCCAGCAGCTTAGGCAGACGGCTCACTGAAGCTTTCTTT. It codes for CASSLGRRLTEAFF.

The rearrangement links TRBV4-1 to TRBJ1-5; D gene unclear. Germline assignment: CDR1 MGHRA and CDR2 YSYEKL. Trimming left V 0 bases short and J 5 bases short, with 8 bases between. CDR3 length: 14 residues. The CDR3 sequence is CASSQERGDQPQHF. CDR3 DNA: TGCGCCAGCAGCCAAGAGCGCGGCGATCAGCCCCAGCATTTT.